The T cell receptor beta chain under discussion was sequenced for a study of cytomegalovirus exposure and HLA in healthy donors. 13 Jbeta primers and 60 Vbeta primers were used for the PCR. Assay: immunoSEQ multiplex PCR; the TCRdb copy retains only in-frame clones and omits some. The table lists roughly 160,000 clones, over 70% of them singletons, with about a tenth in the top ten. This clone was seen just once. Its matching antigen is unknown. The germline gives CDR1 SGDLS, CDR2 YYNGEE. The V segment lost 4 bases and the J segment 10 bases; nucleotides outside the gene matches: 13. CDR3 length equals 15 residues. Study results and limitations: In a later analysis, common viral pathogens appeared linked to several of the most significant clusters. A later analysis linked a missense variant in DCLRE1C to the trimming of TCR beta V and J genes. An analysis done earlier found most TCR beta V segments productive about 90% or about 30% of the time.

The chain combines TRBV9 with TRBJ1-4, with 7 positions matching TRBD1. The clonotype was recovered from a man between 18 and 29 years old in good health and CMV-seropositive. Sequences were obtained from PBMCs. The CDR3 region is CASSPREGGVGKLFF. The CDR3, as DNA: TGTGCCAGCAGCCCCCGGGAAGGGGGCGTAGGAAAACTGTTTTTT.